Each of the 13 T cell receptor beta chains below was sequenced from the same sample in a study of molecular identifiers for immune sequencing clone quantification. A single record per CDR3 protein comes from TCRdb applying MiXCR to the PCR reads. The sample yields approximately 550,000 distinct CDR3 sequences, around 23% seen once. The specimen sequenced was naive CD8+ T cells from blood, with Jurkat cell RNA spiked in. Documented subset: FACS-sorted CD8+CD4-CCR7+CD45RA+ naive T cells. The receptors here all came from a human donor in good health. Some libraries in this study had Jurkat cell RNA spiked in.

J is TRBJ2-1 and V is TRBV29-1; TRBD2 matches at 7 bases. The CDR3 has 15 amino acids. Germline trimming cut 5 bases from V and 6 bases from J; bases unmatched to any gene: 13. Germline CDR1 is SQVTM and CDR2 is ANQGSEA. The CDR3 coding sequence is TGCAGCGTTAGTGGGGGGGGTGAGGCTAGCAATGAGCAGTTCTTC. As protein: CSVSGGGEASNEQFF.

This CDR3 is CASSQESTGPYYGYTF. CDR3 DNA sequence: TGCGCCAGCAGCCAAGAGTCGACAGGGCCCTACTATGGCTACACCTTC. The rearrangement links TRBV4-3 to TRBJ1-2; 7 nucleotides align to TRBD1. The CDR3 totals 16 residues. Germline assignment: CDR1 LGHNA and CDR2 YSLEER. With 0 bases clipped from V and 3 bases from J, the junction kept 7 bases outside the gene matches.

J is TRBJ2-7 and V is TRBV27; D is possibly TRBD2 (6 bases). V lost 5 bases, J lost 4 bases, and 21 bases lay in between. The CDR3 runs 16 residues. Germline assignment: CDR1 MNHEY and CDR2 SMNVEV (reference sequence). The DNA for the CDR3 is TGTGCCAGCAGTGGGCTGGGACTCCGTGAGGGGTACGAGCAGTACTTC. Protein sequence: CASSGLGLREGYEQYF.

This clonotype has at least ten counts. This chain links TRBV30 with TRBJ1-4, with D tentatively TRBD1 (6 bases). This CDR3 is built from 15 residues. The ends were cut back, 0 bases at V and 7 bases at J, with 15 bases in the middle. CDR1 and CDR2 from the germline V gene are GTSNPN and SVGIG (reference sequence). The CDR3 coding sequence is TGTGCCTGGAGTGTAACCGGGACATCGGCTGAAAAACTGTTTTTT. As protein: CAWSVTGTSAEKLFF. The full variable domain, completed using reference TRBV30 and TRBJ1-4, is SQTIHQWPATLVQPVGSPLSLECTVEGTSNPNLYWYRQAAGRGLQLLFYSVGIGQISSEVPQNLSASRPQDRQFILSSKKLLLSDSGFYLCAWSVTGTSAEKLFFGSGTQLSVL.

Regarding this clonotype: It may be a read error: a sequence one base away is much more abundant. This chain connects TRBV7-9 to TRBJ2-3, with D perhaps matching TRBD2 (6 bases). This CDR3 region has 19 residues. Germline V gene lookup returns CDR1 SEHNR and CDR2 FQNEAQ (reference sequence). As DNA, the CDR3 is TGTGCCAGCGTATTAGTAGCGGTGCACAAAACCCCTAGCACAGATACGCAGTGTTTT. As protein: CASVLVAVHKTPSTDTQCF.

The sample holds many counts of this clonotype. The chain employs TRBV28 and TRBJ2-7; D uncertain. V dropped 2 bases and J dropped 3 bases, with 14 bases sitting between them. The CDR3 runs to 15 residues. The germline CDR1 and CDR2 sequences are MDHEN and SYDVKM. CDR3 sequence reads: CASSLVAKPYYEQYF. The CDR3 nucleotides are TGTGCCAGCAGTTTAGTCGCAAAGCCATACTACGAGCAGTACTTC.

V and J are TRBV12-3 or TRBV12-4 and TRBJ2-3; TRBD2 agrees at 9 bases. CDR3 size: 16 residues. V dropped 6 bases and J dropped 3; count of bases not matched to a gene: 10. CDR3 DNA sequence: TGTGCCAGCAGACCCCTGGGGCTAGCGGGGACAGATACGCAGTATTTT. This translates into CASRPLGLAGTDTQYF.

This clonotype occurred many times. The V call is TRBV12-3 or TRBV12-4, the J call TRBJ2-3; 16 bases agree with TRBD2. The CDR3 extends over 18 amino acids. V trimming: 2 bases; J trimming: 2 bases; junction bases outside the gene matches: 4. This CDR3 is CASSLLGTSGGVTDTQYF. In DNA, the CDR3 is TGTGCCAGCAGTTTACTCGGGACTAGCGGGGGGGTCACAGATACGCAGTATTTT.

In the case of this clonotype: This clone may be a read error of a much larger clone one base away. This chain uses TRBV9 with TRBJ2-2, with D possibly matching TRBD1 (6 bases). Trimming left V 4 bases short and J 6 bases short, with 10 bases between. The CDR3 has 13 residues. The germline gives CDR1 SGDLS, CDR2 YYNGEE. This CDR3 is CASSPEGAGELFF. DNA for the CDR3: TGTGCCAGCAGCCCCGAGGGGGCCGGGGAGCTGTTTTTT.

A note on this clonotype: A single base separates this from a much larger clone, so it may be a read error. The gene calls are TRBV4-3 and TRBJ2-7; the match to TRBD1 covers 7 bases. The CDR3 loop spans 15 amino acids. CDR1 and CDR2 (germline): LGHNA, YSLEER. The CDR3 DNA sequence: TGCGCCAGCAGCCAAGGGACGGGGACAGCCTACGAGCAGCACTTC. Translation: CASSQGTGTAYEQHF.

This clonotype was picked up a small number of times. The V call is TRBV11-2, the J call TRBJ2-7; D gene unclear. The CDR3 has 14 amino acids. V lost 5 bases, J lost 2 bases, and 13 bases lay in between. Germline CDR1 is SGHAT and CDR2 is FQNNGV. The chain's CDR3 is CASSEKGPAYEQYF. The CDR3 DNA follows: TGTGCCAGCAGCGAGAAAGGACCCGCCTACGAGCAGTACTTC.

This clonotype was observed a handful of times. Because the CDR3's place on the DNA is in doubt, the DNA is left out and the CDR3 is given as listed by TCRdb. The V and J genes are TRBV7-5 and TRBJ2-3; the D call in the table, TRBD1, was not verified against the DNA. TRBV7-5 is noted as a pseudogene. The CDR3 is 16 residues long, counting both termini. The chain's CDR3 is CISVPEAYRGFNTQYF.

This clonotype was recorded a few times. A read error may account for a junction end that differs from germline. The CDR3 loop reads CASRNPDWGTPYELYF. DNA of the CDR3: TGCGCCAGCAGGAACCCGGACTGGGGCACCCCCTACGAGCTGTACTTC. V and J are TRBV5-1 and TRBJ2-7; perhaps D is TRBD1 or TRBD2 (5 bases each). This CDR3 comprises 16 residues. Germline loops: CDR1 SGHRS, CDR2 YFSETQ.